Listed here are 21 T cell receptor beta chains from one sample, sequenced in a study of OX40 agonist ivuxolimab in advanced cancers. TCRdb's table, derived via immunoSEQ multiplex PCR, lists solely in-frame clones and lacks some. The sample shows more than 60,000 clones, approximately 87% of them seen only once. This sample comprised CD4+ or CD8+ T cells sorted from blood, obtained in a trial of the OX40 agonist ivuxolimab. All receptors derive from an adult with an advanced solid tumor such as melanoma, head and neck, liver or kidney cancer.

The J gene is TRBJ1-5, the V gene TRBV2, with TRBD1 matching 9 bases. CDR3 size: 17 residues. With 5 bases clipped from V and 0 bases from J, the junction kept 8 bases outside the gene matches. Germline CDR1 reads SNHLY; CDR2 reads FYNNEI. The CDR3 DNA follows: TGTGCCAGCAGTTGGGGTTGGGGACAGGGTAGCAATCAGCCCCAGCATTTT. The encoded protein is CASSWGWGQGSNQPQHF.

The J gene is TRBJ2-5, the V gene TRBV4-2; 13 nucleotides agree with TRBD2. The trim removed 1 base at V and 1 base at J, leaving 6 bases unmatched. CDR1 LGHNA and CDR2 YNFKEQ come from the germline V gene. The CDR3 length is 18 residues. The CDR3 bases are TGTGCCAGCAGCCAAGTTGTACTAGCGGGGGGGATCCAAGAGACCCAGTACTTC. It yields the protein CASSQVVLAGGIQETQYF.

The genes are TRBV12-5 and TRBJ2-1; 10 bases line up with TRBD1. J gave up 6 bases and V 7 bases, and 9 bases lay outside the gene matches. The CDR3 runs to 15 residues. In germline, CDR1 is LGHNT, CDR2 FRNRAP. CDR3: CASARGQGTPNEQFF. In DNA, the CDR3 is TGTGCTAGTGCTAGGGGACAGGGGACACCCAATGAGCAGTTCTTC.

This chain uses TRBV6-5 with TRBJ1-6; TRBD1 is a possible D gene (5 bases). Trimming cost V 2 bases and J 6 bases, with 11 bases left between them. The germline V gene has CDR1 MNHEY and CDR2 SVGAGI. CDR3 length equals 15 residues. In nucleotides, the CDR3 is TGTGCCAGCAGTTACCTCGGACAAACTAATTCACCCCTCCACTTT. Translated: CASSYLGQTNSPLHF.

The chain links TRBV4-2 to TRBJ2-3, with TRBD2 matching over 8 bases. J lost 2 bases, V lost 7 bases, and 8 bases had no gene match. This CDR3 comprises 15 residues. From germline, CDR1 is LGHNA and CDR2 YNFKEQ. In DNA form, the CDR3 reads TGTGCCAGCACCCCGGGGGGGAGTGACACAGATACGCAGTATTTT. It codes for CASTPGGSDTDTQYF.

This clone was recorded only once. The J gene is TRBJ2-4, the V gene TRBV6-5, with TRBD1 identical over 7 bases. The CDR3 contains 14 residues. The germline V gene encodes CDR1 MNHEY and CDR2 SVGAGI. V shed 5 bases, J shed 5 bases, and the junction held 6 bases outside the gene matches. The CDR3 loop is CASSRTGAENIQYF. CDR3 bases: TGTGCCAGCAGTAGGACAGGCGCTGAAAACATTCAGTACTTC.

The rearrangement joins TRBV9 to TRBJ2-3; 8 bases align to TRBD2. CDR3 length: 17 amino acids. From germline, CDR1 is SGDLS and CDR2 YYNGEE. The V and J ends lost 4 bases and 1 base, in that order; junction bases with no gene match: 11. CDR3 in DNA: TGTGCCAGCAGCCCCCATCCAGCGGGAGCAGGCACAGATACGCAGTATTTT. It yields the protein CASSPHPAGAGTDTQYF.

This chain connects TRBV28 to TRBJ2-2; 10 positions match TRBD1. This CDR3 spans 16 amino acids. Per germline, CDR1 MDHEN and CDR2 SYDVKM. After removal of 6 bases from V and 3 bases from J, the junction contained 7 bases not matched to a gene. The CDR3 DNA reads TGTGCCAGCAGCACCCTGGGACAGGGGTACACCGGGGAGCTGTTTTTT. This codes for CASSTLGQGYTGELFF.

The CDR3 DNA reads as TGTGCCAGCAGTCCTCCGGGACAGGGCTACGAGCAGTACTTC. Translated, it gives CASSPPGQGYEQYF. This chain joins TRBV6-5 and TRBJ2-7; TRBD1 matches at 9 bases. V was pared by 5 bases and J by 3 bases, with 5 bases of the junction left unmatched. Germline lookup yields CDR1 MNHEY and CDR2 SVGAGI. There are 14 residues in the CDR3.

J is TRBJ1-2 and V is TRBV28, with no clear D. CDR1 MDHEN and CDR2 SYDVKM come from the germline V gene. This CDR3 is built from 17 residues. V shed 5 bases and J shed 0 bases, with 19 bases lying between them. The CDR3 DNA reads TGTGCCAGCAGTCCCCGCCTGGGGAATGGAGCTAACTATGGCTACACCTTC. It encodes CASSPRLGNGANYGYTF.

V usage is TRBV5-6 and J usage is TRBJ2-7; TRBD1 matches at 12 bases. The CDR3 runs to 12 residues. CDR1 SGHDT and CDR2 YYEEEE come from the germline V gene. V was pared by 5 bases and J by 11 bases, with 5 bases of the junction left unmatched. The chain's CDR3 is CASRSGQGAEYF. In DNA form, the CDR3 reads TGTGCCAGCAGGTCGGGACAGGGGGCTGAGTACTTC. Based on the CDR3 plus reference TRBV5-6 and TRBJ2-7, the full variable domain is DAGVTQSPTHLIKTRGQQVTLRCSPKSGHDTVSWYQQALGQGPQFIFQYYEEEERQRGNFPDRFSGHQFPNYSSELNVNALLLGDSALYLCASRSGQGAEYFGPGTRLTVT.

The chain carries TRBV6-5 and TRBJ1-1; a possible D gene is TRBD1 (5 bases). Germline values: CDR1 MNHEY, CDR2 SVGAGI. This CDR3 has 13 residues. V lost 8 bases and J 11 bases, leaving 21 bases between the germline ends. CDR3 in DNA: TGTGCCAGCCGTGATGCAGGGAACTGGATCGCTTTCTTT. This translates into CASRDAGNWIAFF.

CDR3 nucleotide sequence: TGTGCCAGCAGCTTCCCCGGGACTCTGGGGAGCGGCTACACCTTC. Translated: CASSFPGTLGSGYTF. The gene calls are TRBV7-9 and TRBJ1-2; TRBD1 might be the D (5 bases). V lost 3 bases and J lost 8, with 19 bases in between. Germline CDR1 is SEHNR and CDR2 is FQNEAQ (reference sequence). This CDR3 region has 15 residues.

This clone has more than one count but fewer than ten. This sequence joins TRBV19 and TRBJ2-2; a possible D gene is TRBD1 (5 bases). The CDR3 is made up of 17 amino acids. CDR1 and CDR2 from the germline V gene are LNHDA and SQIVND (reference sequence). Deletions cut 5 bases from V and 5 bases from J, with 21 bases between. CDR3 DNA: TGTGCCAGTAGTTTCCGCCGGGTAGGGGTAGGGACCGGGGAGCTGTTTTTT. The encoded protein is CASSFRRVGVGTGELFF. The variable domain in full, completed from reference TRBV19 and TRBJ2-2, reads DGGITQSPKYLFRKEGQNVTLSCEQNLNHDAMYWYRQDPGQGLRLIYYSQIVNDFQKGDIAEGYSVSREKKESFPLTVTSAQKNPTAFYLCASSFRRVGVGTGELFFGEGSRLTVL.

J is TRBJ2-1 and V is TRBV14, with D perhaps being TRBD1 or TRBD2 (5 bases each). V dropped 5 bases and J dropped 4 bases, with 12 bases sitting between them. Germline CDR1 reads SGHDN; CDR2 reads FVKESK. This CDR3 spans 14 amino acids. In DNA, the CDR3 is TGTGCCAGCAGCTCGCAGGGAGCGTACAATGAGCAGTTCTTC. Its protein is CASSSQGAYNEQFF.

This chain joins TRBV5-1 and TRBJ2-1; 9 nucleotides align to TRBD2. CDR1 is SGHRS and CDR2 is YFSETQ in the germline V gene. The junction had 8 bases not matched to a gene; V was cut back by 5 bases and J by 5 bases. This CDR3 comprises 15 residues. CDR3 sequence reads: CASRVAGVADNEQFF. CDR3 DNA sequence: TGCGCCAGCAGGGTAGCGGGAGTGGCGGACAATGAGCAGTTCTTC.

V and J are TRBV6-5 and TRBJ2-7; D gene ambiguous. The CDR3 is 12 amino acids. Deletions cut 5 bases from V and 5 bases from J, with 10 bases between. Germline V lookup: CDR1 MNHEY, CDR2 SVGAGI. The CDR3 bases are TGTGCCAGCAGTCCCGTGGGTCACGAGCAGTACTTC. This sequence encodes CASSPVGHEQYF.

This chain connects TRBV5-6 to TRBJ2-5, with D possibly TRBD1 on 6 matching bases. The CDR3 contains 16 residues. Germline values: CDR1 SGHDT, CDR2 YYEEEE. Trimming removed 3 bases from V and 1 base from J, with 16 bases in between. CDR3 in amino acids: CASSSYRVVSQETQYF. CDR3 nucleotide sequence: TGTGCCAGCAGCTCCTACAGGGTAGTCAGCCAAGAGACCCAGTACTTC. Drawing the rest from reference TRBV5-6 and TRBJ2-5, the complete variable domain is DAGVTQSPTHLIKTRGQQVTLRCSPKSGHDTVSWYQQALGQGPQFIFQYYEEEERQRGNFPDRFSGHQFPNYSSELNVNALLLGDSALYLCASSSYRVVSQETQYFGPGTRLLVL.

Of note for this clone: Germline and junction disagree at one end, which may indicate a read error. V and J are TRBV11-2 and TRBJ2-7, with 9 bases aligning to TRBD2. This CDR3 spans 15 amino acids. Germline values: CDR1 SGHAT, CDR2 FQNNGV. In DNA form, the CDR3 reads TGTGCCAGCAGCTCTATAGCGGGAGTGCTCTACGAGCAGCACTTC. The encoded protein is CASSSIAGVLYEQHF.

The chain combines TRBV11-2 with TRBJ2-7; 8 nucleotides agree with TRBD1. The junction had 14 bases not matched to a gene; V was cut back by 1 base and J by 9 bases. Germline V lookup: CDR1 SGHAT, CDR2 FQNNGV. CDR3 length: 16 amino acids. The CDR3 reads CASSLVSEGQVGGQYF. The CDR3 coding sequence is TGTGCCAGCAGCTTAGTATCGGAGGGACAGGTCGGCGGGCAGTACTTC.

The rearrangement links TRBV28 to TRBJ2-1; D might be TRBD1 (6 bases). This CDR3 is built from 15 residues. Per germline, CDR1 MDHEN and CDR2 SYDVKM. With 8 bases removed from V and 0 bases from J, the gap between germline ends came to 14 bases. The CDR3 is CASRKGGYSYNEQFF. CDR3 nucleotides: TGTGCCAGCCGAAAAGGGGGATACTCCTACAATGAGCAGTTCTTC.